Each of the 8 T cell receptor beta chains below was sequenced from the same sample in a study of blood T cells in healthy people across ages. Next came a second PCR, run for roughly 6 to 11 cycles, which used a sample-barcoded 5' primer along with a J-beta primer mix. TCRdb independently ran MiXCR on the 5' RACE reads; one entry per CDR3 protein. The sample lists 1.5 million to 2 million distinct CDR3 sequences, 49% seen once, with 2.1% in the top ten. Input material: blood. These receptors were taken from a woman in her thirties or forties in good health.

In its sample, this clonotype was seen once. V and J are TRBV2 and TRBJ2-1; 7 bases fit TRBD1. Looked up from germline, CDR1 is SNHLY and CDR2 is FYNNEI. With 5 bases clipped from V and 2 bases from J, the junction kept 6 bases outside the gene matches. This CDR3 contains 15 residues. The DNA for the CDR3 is TGTGCCAGCAGTTCGACAGGGAATGCCTACAATGAGCAGTTCTTC. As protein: CASSSTGNAYNEQFF.

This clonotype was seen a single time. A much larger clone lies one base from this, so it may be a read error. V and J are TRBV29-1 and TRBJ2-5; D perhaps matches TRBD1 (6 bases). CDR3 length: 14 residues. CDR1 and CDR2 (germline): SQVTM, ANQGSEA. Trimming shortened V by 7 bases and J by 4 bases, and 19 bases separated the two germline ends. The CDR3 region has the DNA TGCAGCGCCGCACCTCAGGGGAAGGTAGAGACCCAGTACTTC. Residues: CSAAPQGKVETQYF.

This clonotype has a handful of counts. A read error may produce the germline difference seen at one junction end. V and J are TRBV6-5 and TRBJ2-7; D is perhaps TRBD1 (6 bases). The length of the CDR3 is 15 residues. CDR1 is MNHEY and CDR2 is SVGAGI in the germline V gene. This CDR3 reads CASSSPGHADDDQYF. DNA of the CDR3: TGTGCCAGCAGTTCCCCGGGACACGCCGACGACGACCAGTACTTC.

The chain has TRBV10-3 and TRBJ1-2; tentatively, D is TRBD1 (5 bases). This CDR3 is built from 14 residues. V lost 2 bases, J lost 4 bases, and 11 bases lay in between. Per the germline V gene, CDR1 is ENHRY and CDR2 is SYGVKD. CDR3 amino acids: CAISEAPGSYGYTF. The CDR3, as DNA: TGTGCCATCAGTGAGGCCCCAGGGAGCTATGGCTACACCTTC.

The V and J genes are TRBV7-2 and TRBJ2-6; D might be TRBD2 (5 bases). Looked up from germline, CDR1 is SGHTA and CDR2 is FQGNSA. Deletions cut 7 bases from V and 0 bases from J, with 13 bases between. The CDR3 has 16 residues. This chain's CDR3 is CASNDFRGSGANVLTF. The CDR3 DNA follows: TGTGCCAGCAATGATTTCCGGGGCTCTGGGGCCAACGTCCTGACTTTC.

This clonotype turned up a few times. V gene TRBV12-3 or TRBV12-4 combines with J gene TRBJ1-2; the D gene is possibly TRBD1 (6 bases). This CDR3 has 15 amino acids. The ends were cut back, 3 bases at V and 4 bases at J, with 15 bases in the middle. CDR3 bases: TGTGCCAGCAGTTTCTCGGGGGCAGGGCGCTATGGCTACACCTTC. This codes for CASSFSGAGRYGYTF.

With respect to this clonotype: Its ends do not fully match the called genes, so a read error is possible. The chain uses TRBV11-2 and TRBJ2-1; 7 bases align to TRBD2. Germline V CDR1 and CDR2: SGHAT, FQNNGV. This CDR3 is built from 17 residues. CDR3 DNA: TGTGCCAGCAGCTTAGGAGGGTTAGGGAGGGCGTACAAGGAGCAGTTCTTC. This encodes CASSLGGLGRAYKEQFF. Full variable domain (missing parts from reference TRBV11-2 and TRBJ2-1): EAGVAQSPRYKIIEKRQSVAFWCNPISGHATLYWYQQILGQGPKLLIQFQNNGVVDDSQLPKDRFSAERLKGVDSTLKIQPAKLEDSAVYLCASSLGGLGRAYKEQFFGPGTRLTVL.

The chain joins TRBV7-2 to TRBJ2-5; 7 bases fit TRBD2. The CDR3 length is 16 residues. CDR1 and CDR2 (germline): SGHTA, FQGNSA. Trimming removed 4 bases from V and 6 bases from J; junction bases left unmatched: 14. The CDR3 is CASSSPPGGTPKTQYF. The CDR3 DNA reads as TGTGCCAGCAGCTCACCTCCCGGGGGGACGCCAAAGACCCAGTACTTC.